This record looks at one T cell receptor (beta chain) sequence and its context. The CDR3 sequence is 16 residues long. V was shortened by 1 base and J by 3 bases, with 15 bases between the two germline ends. The germline V gene has CDR1 LGHNA and CDR2 YNFKEQ. Data came from immunoSEQ multiplex PCR; TCRdb stores just in-frame clones and leaves some out. The table has about 190,000 clones, more than 75% seen once; the top ten hold around 16%. This record belongs to a study of blood T cell repertoires in COVID-19. Sequences were obtained from PBMCs or T cells enriched from blood (not recorded which). The chain carries TRBV4-2 and TRBJ1-2, with unresolved D. The TCR sequence derives from a woman between 45 and 65 years old with acute COVID-19. The chain's CDR3 is CASSQATEREDYGYTF. The CDR3 DNA is TGTGCCAGCAGCCAAGCCACCGAGCGAGAGGACTATGGCTACACCTTC.